These 29 T cell receptor beta chains originate from one sample sequenced in a study of CXCR3-negative and CXCR3-positive naive CD8 T cells. UMI labels and 5' RACE were used to prepare the TRB cDNA libraries. TCRdb processed the 5' RACE reads again and assigns one entry to each CDR3 protein, with no DNA. The repertoire table contains over 35,000 distinct CDR3 sequences. The source material was memory CD8+ T cells from blood. Source of these receptors: a human donor in good health. Some clones in this sample may be carry-over from other donors' samples.

The V and J genes are TRBV5-5 and TRBJ2-2. The CDR3 runs 15 residues. CDR1 and CDR2 (germline): SGHKS, YYEKEE (reference sequence). CDR3 sequence reads: CASSFGPANTGELFF.

The chain recombines TRBV28 with TRBJ2-7; TCRdb designates TRBD1, a call that cannot be tested without DNA. The CDR3 runs 13 residues. The germline CDR1 and CDR2 sequences are MDHEN and SYDVKM. The CDR3 spells CASSYGQTYEQYF.

The chain is built from TRBV7-9 and TRBJ2-7. Germline V gene lookup returns CDR1 SEHNR and CDR2 FQNEAQ (reference sequence). The CDR3 length is 13 residues. CDR3 sequence: CASSLPGAYEQYF.

The V gene is TRBV15, the J gene TRBJ2-7; TCRdb's D call, TRBD1, is unchecked because there is no DNA. CDR1 and CDR2 from the germline V gene are LNHNV and YYDKDF (reference sequence). This CDR3 region has 15 residues. CDR3 protein: CATSREGQGAYEQYF.

The rearrangement links TRBV4-3 to TRBJ1-2; TCRdb outputs TRBD1, but without DNA this stays unchecked. This CDR3 spans 17 amino acids. CDR1 LGHNA and CDR2 YSLEER come from the germline V gene. The CDR3: CASSRNKNSGTNYGYTF.

CDR3 sequence reads: CASSQDLTVLSGANVLTF. This chain uses TRBV4-2 with TRBJ2-6; TCRdb's D call, TRBD2, is unchecked because there is no DNA. The CDR3 consists of 18 residues. Per the germline V gene, CDR1 is LGHNA and CDR2 is YNFKEQ.

This clonotype ranks as medium-sized (0.01 to 0.1%) in terms of frequency. The CDR3 here is CASSQALAGDHGELFF. The rearrangement links TRBV4-2 to TRBJ2-2; there is no DNA to check the TCRdb D call of TRBD1. Germline CDR1 reads LGHNA; CDR2 reads YNFKEQ. The CDR3 length is 16 residues.

The chain links TRBV7-2 to TRBJ2-2. This CDR3 contains 17 residues. Germline CDR1 reads SGHTA; CDR2 reads FQGNSA. This chain's CDR3 is CASSLVGPPINTGELFF. The full variable domain, in which reference TRBV7-2 and TRBJ2-2 provide the parts outside the CDR3, is GAGVSQSPSNKVTEKGKDVELRCDPISGHTALYWYRQSLGQGLEFLIYFQGNSAPDKSGLPSDRFSAERTGGSVSTLTIQRTQQEDSAVYLCASSLVGPPINTGELFFGEGSRLTVL.

CDR3 residues: CSVEFSQFGQFF. The chain uses TRBV29-1 and TRBJ2-1. There are 12 residues in the CDR3. Germline V gene data show CDR1 as SQVTM and CDR2 as ANQGSEA.

This chain links TRBV7-6 with TRBJ1-4. Germline lookup yields CDR1 SGHVS and CDR2 FNYEAQ. The CDR3 covers 12 residues. The CDR3 protein is CASSLQEEELFF.

The rearrangement uses TRBV5-5 and TRBJ2-7. Germline V gives CDR1 SGHKS, CDR2 YYEKEE (reference sequence). The CDR3 loop spans 12 amino acids. The CDR3 sequence is CASSLDLYEQYF. The variable domain in full, completed from reference TRBV5-5 and TRBJ2-7, reads DAGVTQSPTHLIKTRGQQVTLRCSPISGHKSVSWYQQVLGQGPQFIFQYYEKEERGRGNFPDRFSARQFPNYSSELNVNALLLGDSALYLCASSLDLYEQYFGPGTRLTVT.

The chain uses TRBV29-1 and TRBJ2-7; TCRdb indicates TRBD2, and absent DNA this call remains unverified. The germline V gene has CDR1 SQVTM and CDR2 ANQGSEA. This CDR3 spans 11 amino acids. The CDR3 spells CSVGTAGEQYF.

The rearrangement joins TRBV27 to TRBJ2-7. The germline gives CDR1 MNHEY, CDR2 SMNVEV (reference sequence). The CDR3 runs 13 residues. CDR3: CASSVGSSYEQYF.

The V and J genes are TRBV10-3 and TRBJ2-7; TCRdb lists TRBD1, though no DNA is available to test this call. This CDR3 contains 12 residues. Looked up from germline, CDR1 is ENHRY and CDR2 is SYGVKD. This CDR3 reads CAIRDRVYEQYF.

The V gene is TRBV27, the J gene TRBJ2-7; TCRdb lists TRBD1, though no DNA is available to test this call. Germline loops: CDR1 MNHEY, CDR2 SMNVEV (reference sequence). The CDR3 is 15 amino acids. This CDR3 reads CASSLTPGVSYEQYF.

This chain joins TRBV6-5 and TRBJ2-3. Per the germline V gene, CDR1 is MNHEY and CDR2 is SVGAGI. The CDR3 contains 13 residues. CDR3 sequence reads: CASSYGVADTQYF.

This sequence joins TRBV24-1 and TRBJ2-2; without DNA, the TCRdb call of TRBD2 cannot be checked. This CDR3 region has 18 residues. The germline V gene has CDR1 KGHDR and CDR2 SFDVKD. The CDR3 sequence: CATSDLQSLAGGTGELFF.

V usage is TRBV29-1 and J usage is TRBJ2-7; without DNA, the TCRdb call of TRBD1 cannot be checked. The CDR3 has 14 amino acids. CDR1 SQVTM and CDR2 ANQGSEA come from the germline V gene. CDR3 amino acids: CSVEGWGSDNEQYF.

J is TRBJ2-3 and V is TRBV3-1; the D gene TCRdb calls, TRBD2, cannot be checked with no DNA. CDR3 size: 19 residues. CDR1 is LGHDT and CDR2 is YNNKEL in the germline V gene (reference sequence). CDR3: CASSQGVGISGTYQDTQYF.

The V gene is TRBV12-3 or TRBV12-4, the J gene TRBJ1-2. The CDR3 runs to 13 residues. CDR3 loop: CASSPTASYGYTF.

The chain carries TRBV3-1 and TRBJ2-5; TCRdb's D call of TRBD1 is untestable without DNA. The CDR3 sequence is 11 residues long. CDR1 is LGHDT and CDR2 is YNNKEL in the germline V gene (reference sequence). The CDR3 loop reads CASSWGETQYF.

The chain has TRBV12-3 or TRBV12-4 and TRBJ2-6; TCRdb lists TRBD2, though no DNA is available to test this call. The length of the CDR3 is 15 residues. The CDR3: CASSFTRAGANVLTF.

The rearrangement joins TRBV29-1 to TRBJ2-2. The CDR3 consists of 12 residues. CDR1 is SQVTM and CDR2 is ANQGSEA in the germline V gene. The CDR3: CSVEVPTGELFF.

This sequence joins TRBV19 and TRBJ2-2; the D call from TCRdb, TRBD1, cannot be confirmed without DNA. Germline loops: CDR1 LNHDA, CDR2 SQIVND (reference sequence). CDR3 length equals 17 residues. CDR3 amino acids: CASSIDLGRVSTGELFF.

The chain has TRBV27 and TRBJ2-5. The length of the CDR3 is 13 residues. Germline lookup yields CDR1 MNHEY and CDR2 SMNVEV (reference sequence). The CDR3 protein is CASSLEPAETQYF.

V is TRBV11-2 and J is TRBJ2-7; TCRdb's assignment of TRBD1 cannot be checked, as there is no DNA. CDR3 size: 16 residues. Germline V gene data show CDR1 as SGHAT and CDR2 as FQNNGV. CDR3: CASSLASRGLSYEQYF.

The V gene is TRBV7-9, the J gene TRBJ2-2. The germline V gene encodes CDR1 SEHNR and CDR2 FQNEAQ (reference sequence). The CDR3 contains 17 residues. The CDR3 protein is CASSLGVGQSNTGELFF. The variable domain in full, with the rest retrieved from reference TRBV7-9 and TRBJ2-2, is DTGVSQNPRHKITKRGQNVTFRCDPISEHNRLYWYRQTLGQGPEFLTYFQNEAQLEKSRLLSDRFSAERPKGSFSTLEIQRTEQGDSAMYLCASSLGVGQSNTGELFFGEGSRLTVL.

The chain links TRBV29-1 to TRBJ2-5; the TCRdb D gene call, TRBD1, has no DNA to confirm it. This CDR3 has 13 amino acids. The V gene's germline CDR1 is SQVTM and CDR2 ANQGSEA. The CDR3 reads CSVLTGLQETQYF. Based on the CDR3 plus reference TRBV29-1 and TRBJ2-5, the full variable domain is SAVISQKPSRDICQRGTSLTIQCQVDSQVTMMFWYRQQPGQSLTLIATANQGSEATYESGFVIDKFPISRPNLTFSTLTVSNMSPEDSSIYLCSVLTGLQETQYFGPGTRLLVL.

This chain uses TRBV10-3 with TRBJ2-7; there is no DNA to check the TCRdb D call of TRBD2. The CDR3 sequence is 18 residues long. Germline values: CDR1 ENHRY, CDR2 SYGVKD. This CDR3 reads CAISEGSARAGGSYEQYF.